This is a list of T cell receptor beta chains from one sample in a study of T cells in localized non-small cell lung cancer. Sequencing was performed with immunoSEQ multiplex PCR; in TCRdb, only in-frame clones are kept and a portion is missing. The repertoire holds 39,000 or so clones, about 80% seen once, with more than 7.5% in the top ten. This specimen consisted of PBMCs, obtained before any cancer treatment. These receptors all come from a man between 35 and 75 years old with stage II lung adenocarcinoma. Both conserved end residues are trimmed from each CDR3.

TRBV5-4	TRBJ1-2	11	ASSPRGSNGYT
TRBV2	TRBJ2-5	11	ASNQRTEETQY
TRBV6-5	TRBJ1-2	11	ASGGQYNYGYT
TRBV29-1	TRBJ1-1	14	SVEDLGGSAYAEAF
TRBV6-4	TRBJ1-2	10	ASSGTGGAST
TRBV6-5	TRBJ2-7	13	ASSLTGGSVYEQY
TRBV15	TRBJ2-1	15	ATSRGIDRGLYNEQF
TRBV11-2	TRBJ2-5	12	ASSFIQPPETQY
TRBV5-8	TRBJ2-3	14	AWARGDSTSTDTQY
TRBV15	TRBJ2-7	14	ATSRGRGQASYEQY
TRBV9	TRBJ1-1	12	ASSVGDRGSEAF
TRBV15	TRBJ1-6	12	ATSSAGFSAPLH
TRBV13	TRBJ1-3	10	ASSPIGNTIY
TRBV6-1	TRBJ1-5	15	ASSEEVGLQEGQPQH
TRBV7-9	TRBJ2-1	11	AYENRGMNEQF
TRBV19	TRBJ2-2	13	ASRPRQDGTGELF
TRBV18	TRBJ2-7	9	ASSPKNEQY
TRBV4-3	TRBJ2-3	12	ASSQDSTTDTQY
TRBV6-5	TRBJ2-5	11	ASSSDQGETQY
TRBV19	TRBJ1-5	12	ASIGRFSNQPQH
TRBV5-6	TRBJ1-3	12	ASSLPGAGNTIY
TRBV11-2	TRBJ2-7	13	ASSFGGEGSYEQY
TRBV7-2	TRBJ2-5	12	ASSLDRVVETQY
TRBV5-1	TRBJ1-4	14	ASSLGAGGTNEKLF
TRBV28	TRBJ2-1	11	ASTLGGYNEQF
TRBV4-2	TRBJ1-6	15	ASSRDQREAYNSPLH
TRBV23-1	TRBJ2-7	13	ASSQSQRVPYEQY
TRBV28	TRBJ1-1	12	ASSETGVNTEAF
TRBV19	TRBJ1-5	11	ASRQQGGQPQH
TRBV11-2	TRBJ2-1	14	ASSSNVAGGGNEQF